Listed here are 4 T cell receptor beta chains from one sample, sequenced in a study of cytomegalovirus exposure and HLA in healthy donors. PCR involved 60 Vbeta and 13 Jbeta primers. This table comes from immunoSEQ multiplex PCR, and its TCRdb copy is limited to in-frame clones, with some not included. In the table there are roughly 130,000 clones, roughly three quarters of which are singletons. The sequencing sample was made of PBMCs. These receptors were collected from a woman in her 40s in good health and CMV-seronegative.

The rearrangement links TRBV30 to TRBJ2-1; TRBD2 aligns across 9 bases. The CDR3 length is 15 residues. V was clipped by 5 bases and J by 5 bases; unmatched bases: 10. CDR1 and CDR2 (germline): GTSNPN, SVGIG (reference sequence). The CDR3 region has the DNA TGTGCCTGGGGGGGAGTAGCGGGGGTTAACAATGAGCAGTTCTTC. Amino acids: CAWGGVAGVNNEQFF.

V usage is TRBV14 and J usage is TRBJ1-4; D not resolved. V lost 1 base, J lost 3 bases, and 9 bases lay in between. This CDR3 comprises 15 residues. Germline assignment: CDR1 SGHDN and CDR2 FVKESK. CDR3 nucleotide sequence: TGTGCCAGCAGCCAAGGAGGGAATGCTAATGAAAAACTGTTTTTT. Translating gives CASSQGGNANEKLFF.

This clone came up once. The chain has TRBV7-9 and TRBJ1-1, with TRBD1 matching over 9 bases. Trimming at V came to 7 bases and at J to 1 base, leaving 13 bases not matched to a gene. The CDR3 has 17 amino acids. Germline V gives CDR1 SEHNR, CDR2 FQNEAQ (reference sequence). The CDR3 DNA follows: TGTGCCAGCACGCGCGCTACAGGGGGCGTTCAGAACACTGAAGCTTTCTTT. Translation: CASTRATGGVQNTEAFF.

V and J are TRBV4-1 and TRBJ2-6, with TRBD2 matching 8 bases. J gave up 0 bases and V 5 bases, and 9 bases lay outside the gene matches. The CDR3 runs 18 residues. Germline V gene sequence: CDR1 MGHRA, CDR2 YSYEKL. Here the CDR3 reads CASSVWELAVSGANVLTF. Written as DNA, the CDR3 is TGCGCCAGCAGCGTTTGGGAACTAGCGGTCTCTGGGGCCAACGTCCTGACTTTC.